These T cell receptor beta chains were read from a single sample in a study of human T cells and chemical hapten exposure. TCRdb used MiXCR to reprocess the RACE reads, holding one entry per CDR3 protein. The data contain around 340,000 distinct CDR3 sequences, under 9% of them singletons. The sample in question was whole blood, obtained in connection with sensitization to the hapten diphenylcyclopropenone (DPC). The receptor set was obtained from a woman between 18 and 29 years old with alopecia areata. Some clones in this sample may be carry-over from other donors' samples. The CDR3 runs from the conserved cysteine through the conserved F or W. D genes are given only for firm matches. Where a row states a size, it is once, few, many or the class of an expanded clone; other rows omit it.

d_call | clone_size | j_call | v_call | cdr3_aa | cdr3_nt
- | - | TRBJ1-2 | TRBV6-1 | CASSESNYGYTF | TGTGCCAGCAGTGAGTCTAACTATGGCTACACCTTC
TRBD1 | few | TRBJ2-3 | TRBV3-1 | CASGQGSRADTQYF | TGTGCCAGCGGACAGGGGTCCAGAGCAGATACGCAGTATTTT
- | few | TRBJ1-1 | TRBV7-6 | CASSFLAPAAGDTEAFF | TGTGCCAGCAGCTTCCTTGCCCCTGCCGCCGGAGACACTGAAGCTTTCTTT
- | few | TRBJ2-1 | TRBV6-6 | CASSFSGEQFF | TGTGCCAGCAGTTTCAGCGGTGAGCAGTTCTTC
- | - | TRBJ1-2 | TRBV6-5 | CASSRTTNYGYTF | TGTGCCAGCAGTCGGACAACTAACTATGGCTACACCTTC
- | many | TRBJ2-3 | TRBV7-2 | CASSLDRYTDTQYF | TGTGCCAGCAGCTTAGACAGGTACACAGATACGCAGTATTTT
- | few | TRBJ1-3 | TRBV6-6 | CASSPYPGNTIYF | TGTGCCAGCAGTCCCTATCCCGGAAACACCATATATTTT
- | - | TRBJ1-2 | TRBV6-1 | CASSVTGGYTF | TGTGCCAGCAGTGTAACAGGCGGCTACACCTTC
- | many | TRBJ2-1 | TRBV4-1 | CASSQEGRGTKDEQFF | TGCGCCAGCAGCCAAGAGGGGAGGGGGACAAAAGATGAGCAGTTCTTC
- | - | TRBJ2-3 | TRBV27 | CASSLQSEGLSDTQYF | TGTGCCAGCAGTCTTCAATCCGAAGGACTATCAGATACGCAGTATTTT
- | - | TRBJ1-1 | TRBV20-1 | CSLDGPMNTEAFF | TGCAGTCTTGACGGACCGATGAACACTGAAGCTTTCTTT
TRBD2 | - | TRBJ2-4 | TRBV6-2/TRBV6-3 | CASSPGTSVVIQYF | TGTGCCAGCAGCCCCGGGACTAGTGTGGTCATTCAGTACTTC
- | - | TRBJ2-2 | TRBV28 | CASSYNPRWNTGELFF | TGTGCCAGCAGTTACAATCCGCGATGGAACACCGGGGAGCTGTTTTTT
- | many | TRBJ1-6 | TRBV3-1 | CASSQDGGGKISPLHF | TGTGCCAGCAGCCAAGATGGAGGGGGGAAGATATCACCCCTCCACTTT
- | many | TRBJ2-3 | TRBV27 | CASSPAVFTDTQYF | TGTGCCAGCAGTCCAGCGGTCTTCACAGATACGCAGTATTTT
- | many | TRBJ1-1 | TRBV27 | CASSTLQQGNTEAFF | TGTGCCAGCAGTACCCTTCAACAGGGGAACACTGAAGCTTTCTTT
- | - | TRBJ1-1 | TRBV20-1 | CSARDVAPGEEAFF | TGCAGTGCTAGAGATGTAGCGCCGGGGGAGGAAGCTTTCTTT
- | few | TRBJ1-6 | TRBV7-3 | CASSLNGGLVVSPLHF | TGTGCCAGCAGCTTAAATGGGGGATTGGTGGTTTCACCCCTCCACTTT
TRBD2 | many | TRBJ2-1 | TRBV12-3/TRBV12-4 | CASSRGRGGLGDNEQFF | TGTGCCAGCAGTCGAGGCCGGGGGGGCCTTGGGGACAATGAGCAGTTCTTC
- | - | TRBJ1-2 | TRBV29-1 | CSVDRPGYTF | TGCAGCGTTGACCGCCCGGGCTACACCTTC
- | many | TRBJ2-7 | TRBV28 | CASSSDQSGEQYF | TGTGCCAGCAGTTCAGACCAATCGGGGGAGCAGTACTTC